Each of the 10 T cell receptor beta chains below was sequenced from the same sample in a study of T cells in Graves' hyperthyroidism and ophthalmopathy (dated by TCRdb to about 2019). Libraries were prepared through multiplex PCR. Sequencing was performed on an Illumina HiSeq 2000. The TCR beta CDR3 regions were amplified from the RNA transcripts. For the first round of RT-PCR on the TCR CDR3, the HTBI primer set was used together with the Qiagen OneStep RT-PCR kit. Using fastp at Q25 and MiXCR, TCRdb reprocessed the public reads and kept productive beta chains. Each CDR3 protein appears once, grouped with its most common genes and DNA. The sample profile shows around 690,000 distinct CDR3 sequences; around a sixth of them were found once. Less than 20% of the sample rests with the top ten. Specimen: blood. The receptors originated from a man aged 50-60 years with Graves' hyperthyroidism.

The table lists this clonotype with a few counts. The rearrangement links TRBV3-1 to TRBJ2-7; D unresolved. Trimming pared 0 bases from V and 3 bases from J, leaving 9 bases between. This CDR3 region has 14 residues. Germline CDR1 is LGHDT and CDR2 is YNNKEL (reference sequence). CDR3 coding DNA: TGTGCCAGCAGCCAAGAAACGATGAGCTACGAGCAGTACTTC. It translates to CASSQETMSYEQYF.

This clonotype was counted ten times or more. The rearrangement uses TRBV2 and TRBJ1-6; D is undetermined. There are 13 residues in the CDR3. Trimming pared 5 bases from V and 8 bases from J, leaving 10 bases between. In germline, CDR1 is SNHLY, CDR2 FYNNEI. The CDR3, as DNA: TGTGCCAGCAGTTCTAGGGAGGATTCACCCCTCCACTTT. Residues: CASSSREDSPLHF.

This clonotype has at least ten counts. CDR3 nucleotides: TGTGCCAGCAGTTTAAGCGGAATCCCCTACAATGAGCAGTTCTTC. As protein: CASSLSGIPYNEQFF. The chain combines TRBV12-3 or TRBV12-4 with TRBJ2-1; perhaps TRBD2 as D (5 bases). This CDR3 is 15 amino acids long. The V and J ends lost 2 bases and 2 bases respectively, with 10 bases between them.

This clonotype appeared many times. The chain has TRBV28 and TRBJ1-1; D may be TRBD1 (6 bases). There are 17 residues in the CDR3. The V end was cut by 3 bases, the J end by 3 bases, with 20 bases between. In germline, CDR1 is MDHEN, CDR2 SYDVKM. The CDR3 bases are TGTGCCAGCAGTTTTTATCTTGGCCCGGGGGCGGACACTGAAGCTTTCTTT. Translating gives CASSFYLGPGADTEAFF.

DNA of the CDR3: TGTGCCAGCTCACCGACAGCAGATACGCAGTATTTT. Its translation: CASSPTADTQYF. The rearrangement uses TRBV18 and TRBJ2-3; perhaps TRBD1 as D (5 bases). Trimming stripped 3 bases from V and 4 bases from J, with 5 bases between. CDR3 length: 12 residues. Looked up from germline, CDR1 is KGHSH and CDR2 is LQKENI.

In its sample, this clonotype was seen many times. This CDR3 is CASLRQGLNTEAFF. The CDR3 coding sequence is TGTGCCAGCCTGAGACAGGGATTGAACACTGAAGCTTTCTTT. The chain couples TRBV7-9 to TRBJ1-1; 7 bases match TRBD1. CDR1 is SEHNR, CDR2 FQNEAQ, per germline (reference sequence). The CDR3 length is 14 residues. The junction had 6 bases not matched to a gene; V was cut back by 8 bases and J by 0 bases.

In its sample, this clonotype was seen a few times. The genes are TRBV9 and TRBJ2-2; unclear D gene. This CDR3 has 15 residues. Germline CDR1 SGDLS, CDR2 YYNGEE. V lost 0 bases to trimming and J lost 6 bases, with 12 bases between them. The CDR3 DNA reads as TGTGCCAGCAGCGTAGGTGGGAAGTTGGCCGGGGAGCTGTTTTTT. Its protein is CASSVGGKLAGELFF.

This clonotype was counted at least ten times. The chain joins TRBV5-1 to TRBJ1-1, with D tentatively TRBD1 (5 bases). Germline V gene sequence: CDR1 SGHRS, CDR2 YFSETQ. V was shortened by 3 bases and J by 7 bases, with 16 bases between the two germline ends. There are 14 residues in the CDR3. The CDR3 DNA reads TGCGCCAGCAGCTACCGGGAGACAGAGGGTGAAGCTTTCTTT. Translation gives CASSYRETEGEAFF.

The chain uses TRBV11-2 and TRBJ1-1; D unclear. V was pared by 2 bases and J by 2 bases, with 12 bases between. CDR3 length: 15 amino acids. CDR1 is SGHAT and CDR2 is FQNNGV in the germline V gene. CDR3 coding DNA: TGTGCCAGCAGCTTAACCAACAGTGTTAACACTGAAGCTTTCTTT. It yields the protein CASSLTNSVNTEAFF.

The chain links TRBV5-1 to TRBJ1-1; D gene uncertain. The CDR3 sequence is 15 residues long. Trimming cost V 1 base and J 3 bases, with 13 bases left between them. CDR1 and CDR2 (germline): SGHRS, YFSETQ. The CDR3 DNA sequence: TGCGCCAGCAGCTTGAATTGGGGTTCATACACTGAAGCTTTCTTT. Its protein product is CASSLNWGSYTEAFF.